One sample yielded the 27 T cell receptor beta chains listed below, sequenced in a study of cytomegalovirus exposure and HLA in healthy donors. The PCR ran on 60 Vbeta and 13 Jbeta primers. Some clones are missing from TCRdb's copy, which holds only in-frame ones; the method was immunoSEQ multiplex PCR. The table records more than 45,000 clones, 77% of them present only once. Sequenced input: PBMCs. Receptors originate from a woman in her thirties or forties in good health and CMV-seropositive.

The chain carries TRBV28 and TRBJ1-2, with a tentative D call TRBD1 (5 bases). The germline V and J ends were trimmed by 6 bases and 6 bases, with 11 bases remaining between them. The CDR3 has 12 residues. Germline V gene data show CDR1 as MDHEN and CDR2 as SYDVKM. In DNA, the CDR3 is TGTGCCAGCAGGCGGGGCGCGAATGGCTACACCTTC. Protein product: CASRRGANGYTF.

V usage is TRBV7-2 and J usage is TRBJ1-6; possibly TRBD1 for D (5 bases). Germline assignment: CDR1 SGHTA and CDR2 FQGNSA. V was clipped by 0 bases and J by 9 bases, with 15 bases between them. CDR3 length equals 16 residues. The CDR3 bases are TGTGCCAGCAGCTTAGCGGGGGGGGAAGTCGGTTCACCCCTCCACTTT. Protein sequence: CASSLAGGEVGSPLHF. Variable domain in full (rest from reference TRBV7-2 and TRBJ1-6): GAGVSQSPSNKVTEKGKDVELRCDPISGHTALYWYRQSLGQGLEFLIYFQGNSAPDKSGLPSDRFSAERTGGSVSTLTIQRTQQEDSAVYLCASSLAGGEVGSPLHFGNGTRLTVT.

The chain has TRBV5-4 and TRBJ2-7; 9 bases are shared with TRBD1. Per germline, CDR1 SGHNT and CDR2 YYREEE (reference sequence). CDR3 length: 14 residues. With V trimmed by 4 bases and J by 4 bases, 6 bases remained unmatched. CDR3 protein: CASSGPGTGYEQYF. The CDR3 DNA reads TGTGCCAGCAGCGGGCCCGGGACAGGGTACGAGCAGTACTTC.

The CDR3 reads CASSESPQLGIGTDTQYF. The CDR3 DNA reads as TGCGCCAGCAGCGAAAGCCCCCAACTAGGAATCGGCACAGATACGCAGTATTTT. The rearrangement joins TRBV4-1 to TRBJ2-3; D may be TRBD2 (5 bases). Trimming stripped 5 bases from V and 1 base from J, with 22 bases between. The CDR3 contains 18 residues. Per germline, CDR1 MGHRA and CDR2 YSYEKL.

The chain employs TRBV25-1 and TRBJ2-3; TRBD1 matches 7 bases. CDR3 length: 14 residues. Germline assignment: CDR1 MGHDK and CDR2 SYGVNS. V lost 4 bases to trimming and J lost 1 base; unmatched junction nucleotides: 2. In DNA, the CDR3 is TGTGCCAGCAGTGTAACAGGGGGCACAGATACGCAGTATTTT. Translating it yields CASSVTGGTDTQYF.

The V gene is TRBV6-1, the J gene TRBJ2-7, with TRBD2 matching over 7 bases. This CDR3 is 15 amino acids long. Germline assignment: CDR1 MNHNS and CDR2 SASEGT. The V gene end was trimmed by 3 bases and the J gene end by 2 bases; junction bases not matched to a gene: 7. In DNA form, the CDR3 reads TGTGCCAGCAGTGAGATGGGGGGGACCCCCTACGAGCAGTACTTC. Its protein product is CASSEMGGTPYEQYF.

This CDR3 reads CASSPRQGSGANVLTF. The DNA of the CDR3 is TGTGCCAGCAGCCCAAGACAGGGATCTGGGGCCAACGTCCTGACTTTC. The chain employs TRBV11-1 and TRBJ2-6; TRBD1 matches 7 bases. Germline CDR1 is SGHAT and CDR2 is FQDESV (reference sequence). V dropped 5 bases and J dropped 1; count of bases not matched to a gene: 5. The CDR3 covers 16 residues.

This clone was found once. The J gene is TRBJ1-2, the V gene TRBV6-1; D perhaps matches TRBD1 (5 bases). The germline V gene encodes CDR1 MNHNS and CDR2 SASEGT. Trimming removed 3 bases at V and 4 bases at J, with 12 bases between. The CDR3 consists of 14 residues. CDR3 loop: CASSEGRAFYGYTF. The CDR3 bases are TGTGCCAGCAGTGAGGGCAGGGCGTTCTATGGCTACACCTTC.

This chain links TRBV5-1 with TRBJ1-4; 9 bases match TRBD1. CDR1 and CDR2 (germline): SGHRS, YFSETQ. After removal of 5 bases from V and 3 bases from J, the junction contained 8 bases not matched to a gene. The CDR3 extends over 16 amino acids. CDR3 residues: CASSSPGQGSNEKLFF. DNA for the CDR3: TGCGCCAGCAGTAGCCCGGGACAGGGATCTAATGAAAAACTGTTTTTT.

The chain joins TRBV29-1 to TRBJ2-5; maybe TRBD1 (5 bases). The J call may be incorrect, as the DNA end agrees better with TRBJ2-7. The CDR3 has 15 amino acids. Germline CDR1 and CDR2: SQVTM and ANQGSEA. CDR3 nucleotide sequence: TGCAGCGTTGAAGACTACAGGAAAGGCTCCTACGAGCAGTACTTC. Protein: CSVEDYRKGSYEQYF.

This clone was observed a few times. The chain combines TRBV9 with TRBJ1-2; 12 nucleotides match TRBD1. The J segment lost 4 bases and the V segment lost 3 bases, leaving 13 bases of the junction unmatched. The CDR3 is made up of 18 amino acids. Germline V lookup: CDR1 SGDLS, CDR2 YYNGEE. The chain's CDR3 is CASSATGTGGSNFYGYTF. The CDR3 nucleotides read TGTGCCAGCAGCGCGACCGGGACAGGGGGCTCCAACTTCTATGGCTACACCTTC.

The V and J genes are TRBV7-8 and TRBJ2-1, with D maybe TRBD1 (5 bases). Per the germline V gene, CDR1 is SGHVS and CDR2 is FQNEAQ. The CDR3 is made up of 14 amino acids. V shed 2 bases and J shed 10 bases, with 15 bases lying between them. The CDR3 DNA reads TGTGCCAGCAGCTTACTTCAGGGCGTTGGCGAGCAGTTCTTC. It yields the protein CASSLLQGVGEQFF.

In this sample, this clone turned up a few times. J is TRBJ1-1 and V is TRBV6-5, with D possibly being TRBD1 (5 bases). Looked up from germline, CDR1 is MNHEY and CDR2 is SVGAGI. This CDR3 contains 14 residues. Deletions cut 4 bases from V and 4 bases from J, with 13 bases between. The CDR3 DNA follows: TGTGCCAGCAGTTCCCGGGGGGGGAGCACTGAAGCTTTCTTT. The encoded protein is CASSSRGGSTEAFF.

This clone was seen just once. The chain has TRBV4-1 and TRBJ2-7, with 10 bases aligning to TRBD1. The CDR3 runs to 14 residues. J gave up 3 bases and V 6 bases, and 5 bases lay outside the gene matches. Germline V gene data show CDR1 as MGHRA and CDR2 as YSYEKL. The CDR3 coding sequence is TGCGCCAGCAGTTCAAGGGACAGGGGCTACGAGCAGTACTTC. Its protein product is CASSSRDRGYEQYF.

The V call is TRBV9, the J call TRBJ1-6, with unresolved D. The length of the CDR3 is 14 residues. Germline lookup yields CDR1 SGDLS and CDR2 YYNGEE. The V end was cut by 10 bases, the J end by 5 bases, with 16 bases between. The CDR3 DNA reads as TGTGCCCGCATTCCGGGGAGGGATAATTCACCCCTCCACTTT. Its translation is CARIPGRDNSPLHF.

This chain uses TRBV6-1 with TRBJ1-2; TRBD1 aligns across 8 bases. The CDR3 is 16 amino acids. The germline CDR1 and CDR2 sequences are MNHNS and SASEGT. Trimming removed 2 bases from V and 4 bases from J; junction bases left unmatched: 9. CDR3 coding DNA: TGTGCCAGCAGTGAAATTGGGTTGGACAGGGCCTATGGCTACACCTTC. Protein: CASSEIGLDRAYGYTF.

CDR3 sequence: CASSFTPDRYEQYF. CDR3 bases: TGTGCCAGCAGCTTCACACCGGACAGGTACGAGCAGTACTTC. The rearrangement uses TRBV7-2 and TRBJ2-7; 7 bases are shared with TRBD1. Germline V lookup: CDR1 SGHTA, CDR2 FQGNSA. V lost 3 bases, J lost 4 bases, and 6 bases stayed unmatched. CDR3 size: 14 residues. Using reference TRBV7-2 and TRBJ2-7 for the parts outside the CDR3, the full variable domain is GAGVSQSPSNKVTEKGKDVELRCDPISGHTALYWYRQSLGQGLEFLIYFQGNSAPDKSGLPSDRFSAERTGGSVSTLTIQRTQQEDSAVYLCASSFTPDRYEQYFGPGTRLTVT.

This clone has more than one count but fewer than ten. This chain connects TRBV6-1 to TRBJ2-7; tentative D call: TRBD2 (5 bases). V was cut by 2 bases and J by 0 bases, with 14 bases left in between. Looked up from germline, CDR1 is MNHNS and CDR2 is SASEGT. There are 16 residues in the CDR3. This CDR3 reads CASSEWVRGSSYEQYF. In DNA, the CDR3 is TGTGCCAGCAGTGAATGGGTAAGAGGGAGCTCCTACGAGCAGTACTTC.

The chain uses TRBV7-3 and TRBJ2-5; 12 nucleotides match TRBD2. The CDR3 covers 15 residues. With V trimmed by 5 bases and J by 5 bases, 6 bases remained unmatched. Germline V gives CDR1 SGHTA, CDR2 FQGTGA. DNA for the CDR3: TGTGCCAGCAGCCAAGCCGGGACTAGCGGGGAGACCCAGTACTTC. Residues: CASSQAGTSGETQYF.

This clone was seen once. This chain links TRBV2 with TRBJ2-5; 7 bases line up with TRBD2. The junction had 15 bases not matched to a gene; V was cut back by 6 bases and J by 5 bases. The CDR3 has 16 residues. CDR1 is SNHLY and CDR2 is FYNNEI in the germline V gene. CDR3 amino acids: CASRARAASGPETQYF. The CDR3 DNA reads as TGTGCCAGCAGAGCCAGGGCGGCTAGCGGACCGGAGACCCAGTACTTC.

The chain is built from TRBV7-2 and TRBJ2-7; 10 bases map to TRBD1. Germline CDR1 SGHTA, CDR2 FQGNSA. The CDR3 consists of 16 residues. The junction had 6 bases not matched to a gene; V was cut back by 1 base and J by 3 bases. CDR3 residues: CASSLEGDRGDYEQYF. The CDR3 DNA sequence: TGTGCCAGCAGCTTAGAAGGGGACAGGGGTGACTACGAGCAGTACTTC.

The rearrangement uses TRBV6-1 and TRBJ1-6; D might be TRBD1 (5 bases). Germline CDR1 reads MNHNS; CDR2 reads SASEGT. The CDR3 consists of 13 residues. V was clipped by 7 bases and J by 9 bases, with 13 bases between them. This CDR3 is CASNQAGGSPLHF. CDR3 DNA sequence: TGTGCCAGCAACCAGGCGGGGGGTTCACCCCTCCACTTT.

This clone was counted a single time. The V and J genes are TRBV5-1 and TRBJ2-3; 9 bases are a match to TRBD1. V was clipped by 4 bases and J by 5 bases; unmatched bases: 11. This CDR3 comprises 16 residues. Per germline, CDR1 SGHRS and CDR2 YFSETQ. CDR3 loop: CASSPRGDRVEDTQYF. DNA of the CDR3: TGCGCCAGCAGCCCAAGGGGGGACAGGGTGGAAGATACGCAGTATTTT. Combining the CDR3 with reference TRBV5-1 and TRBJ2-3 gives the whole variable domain KAGVTQTPRYLIKTRGQQVTLSCSPISGHRSVSWYQQTPGQGLQFLFEYFSETQRNKGNFPGRFSGRQFSNSRSEMNVSTLELGDSALYLCASSPRGDRVEDTQYFGPGTRLTVL.

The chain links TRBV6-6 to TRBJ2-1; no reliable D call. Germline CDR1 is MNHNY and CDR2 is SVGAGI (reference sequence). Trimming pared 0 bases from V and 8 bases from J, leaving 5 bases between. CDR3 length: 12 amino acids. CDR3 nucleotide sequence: TGTGCCAGCAGTTACTCAGGAGATGAGCAGTTCTTC. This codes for CASSYSGDEQFF.

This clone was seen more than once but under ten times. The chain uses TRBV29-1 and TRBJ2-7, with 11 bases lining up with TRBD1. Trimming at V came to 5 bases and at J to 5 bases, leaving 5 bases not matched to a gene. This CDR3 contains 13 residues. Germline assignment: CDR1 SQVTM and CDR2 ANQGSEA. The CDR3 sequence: CSVTGTGGHEQYF. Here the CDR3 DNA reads TGCAGCGTTACCGGGACAGGGGGTCACGAGCAGTACTTC.

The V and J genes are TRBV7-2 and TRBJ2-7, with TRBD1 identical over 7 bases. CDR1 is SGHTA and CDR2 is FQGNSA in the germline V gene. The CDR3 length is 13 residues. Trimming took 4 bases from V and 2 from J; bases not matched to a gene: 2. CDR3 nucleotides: TGTGCCAGCAGCTCGGGACAGACCTACGAGCAGTACTTC. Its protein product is CASSSGQTYEQYF.

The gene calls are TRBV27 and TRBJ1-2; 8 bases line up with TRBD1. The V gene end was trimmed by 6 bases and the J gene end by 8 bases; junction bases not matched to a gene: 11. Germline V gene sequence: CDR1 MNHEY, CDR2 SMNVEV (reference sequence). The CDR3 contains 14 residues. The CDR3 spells CASSPPDRGWGYTF. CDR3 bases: TGTGCCAGCAGCCCACCCGACAGGGGTTGGGGCTACACCTTC.